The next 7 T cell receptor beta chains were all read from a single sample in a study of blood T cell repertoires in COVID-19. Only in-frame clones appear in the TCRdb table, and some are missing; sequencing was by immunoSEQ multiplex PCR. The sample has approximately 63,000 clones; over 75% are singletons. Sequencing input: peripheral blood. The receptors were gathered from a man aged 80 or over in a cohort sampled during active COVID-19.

As DNA, the CDR3 is TGTGCCAGCAGCTTGACGGGAGTCCAAGAGACCCAGTACTTC. It translates to CASSLTGVQETQYF. This chain connects TRBV7-3 to TRBJ2-5; TRBD2 is a possible D gene (6 bases). The CDR3 totals 14 residues. Trimming removed 3 bases from V and 1 base from J, with 9 bases in between. In germline, CDR1 is SGHTA, CDR2 FQGTGA.

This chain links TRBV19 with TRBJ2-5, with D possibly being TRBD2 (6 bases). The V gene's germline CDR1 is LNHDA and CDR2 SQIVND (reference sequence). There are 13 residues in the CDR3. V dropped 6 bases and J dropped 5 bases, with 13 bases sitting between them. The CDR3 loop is CASSGEVRETQYF. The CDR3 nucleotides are TGTGCCAGTAGCGGGGAGGTCAGGGAGACCCAGTACTTC.

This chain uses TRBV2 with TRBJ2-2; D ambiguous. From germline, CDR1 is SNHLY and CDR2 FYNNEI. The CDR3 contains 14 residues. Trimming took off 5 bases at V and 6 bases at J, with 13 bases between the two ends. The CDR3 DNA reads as TGTGCCAGCAGTACAGAGAAACACCCCGGGGAGCTGTTTTTT. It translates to CASSTEKHPGELFF. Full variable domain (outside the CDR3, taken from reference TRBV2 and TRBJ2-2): EPEVTQTPSHQVTQMGQEVILRCVPISNHLYFYWYRQILGQKVEFLVSFYNNEISEKSEIFDDQFSVERPDGSNFTLKIRSTKLEDSAMYFCASSTEKHPGELFFGEGSRLTVL.

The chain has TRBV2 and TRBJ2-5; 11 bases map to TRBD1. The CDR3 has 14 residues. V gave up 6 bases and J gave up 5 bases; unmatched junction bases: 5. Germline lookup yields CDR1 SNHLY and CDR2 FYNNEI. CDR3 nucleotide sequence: TGTGCCAGCAGAGGGACAGGGGGTGGGGAGACCCAGTACTTC. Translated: CASRGTGGGETQYF.

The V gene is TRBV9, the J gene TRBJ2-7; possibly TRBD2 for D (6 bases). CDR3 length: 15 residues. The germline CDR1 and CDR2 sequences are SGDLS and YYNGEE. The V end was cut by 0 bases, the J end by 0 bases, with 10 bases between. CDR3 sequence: CASSVDSGHSYEQYF. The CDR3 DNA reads TGTGCCAGCAGCGTAGACAGCGGGCACTCCTACGAGCAGTACTTC.

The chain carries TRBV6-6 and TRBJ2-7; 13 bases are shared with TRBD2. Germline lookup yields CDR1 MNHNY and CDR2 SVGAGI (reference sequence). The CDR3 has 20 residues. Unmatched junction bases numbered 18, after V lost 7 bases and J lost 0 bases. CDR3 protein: CASTRSTLRTSGSSSYEQYF. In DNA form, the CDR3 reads TGTGCCAGCACTCGTTCAACACTTCGGACTAGCGGGAGCAGCTCCTACGAGCAGTACTTC.

The DNA for the CDR3 is TGTGCCAGCAGCCAGACAGGGGGTAGTAGCACAGATACGCAGTATTTT. It encodes CASSQTGGSSTDTQYF. V gene TRBV14 combines with J gene TRBJ2-3, with 9 bases that match TRBD1. The V segment lost 3 bases and the J segment 0 bases; nucleotides outside the gene matches: 4. The CDR3 covers 16 residues. The germline CDR1 and CDR2 sequences are SGHDN and FVKESK.